One and the same sample provided the 25 T cell receptor beta chains below, sequenced in a study of T cells in Graves' hyperthyroidism and ophthalmopathy. Researchers amplified the TCR beta CDR3 regions from RNA transcripts. The HTBI primer set served for first-round RT-PCR of the TCR CDR3. MiXCR was run by TCRdb on the multiplex PCR reads, yielding one entry per CDR3 protein. The table includes approximately 700,000 distinct CDR3 sequences, roughly 46% detected once. The specimen sequenced was peripheral blood or thyroid tissue (not recorded which). The receptors come from an adult man with Graves' disease, either hyperthyroidism or ophthalmopathy (not recorded which).

V gene TRBV29-1 combines with J gene TRBJ1-2; D is uncertain. V was clipped by 5 bases and J by 0 bases, with 7 bases between them. The CDR3 runs to 12 residues. Germline V gives CDR1 SQVTM, CDR2 ANQGSEA. This CDR3 is CSVYATNYGYTF. In DNA form, the CDR3 reads TGCAGCGTTTATGCAACTAACTATGGCTACACCTTC.

The chain recombines TRBV10-2 with TRBJ1-6, with 8 positions matching TRBD1. J gave up 7 bases and V 5 bases, and 7 bases lay outside the gene matches. The CDR3 consists of 15 residues. Germline loops: CDR1 WSHSY, CDR2 SAAADI. CDR3 residues: CASSTTGGENSPLHF. The CDR3 bases are TGCGCCAGCAGTACAACAGGGGGAGAAAATTCACCCCTCCACTTT.

CDR3 in amino acids: CASTSAGLAGGRYEQYF. The CDR3 DNA sequence: TGTGCCAGCACCTCCGCCGGACTAGCGGGAGGAAGGTACGAGCAGTACTTC. This chain joins TRBV9 and TRBJ2-7, with TRBD2 matching over 14 bases. V lost 6 bases and J lost 4; bases outside the gene matches: 12. Germline V gives CDR1 SGDLS, CDR2 YYNGEE. The CDR3 spans 17 residues.

This clonotype was detected a few times. V and J are TRBV7-3 and TRBJ1-2, with D possibly TRBD1 on 6 matching bases. The CDR3 has 14 amino acids. CDR1 SGHTA and CDR2 FQGTGA come from the germline V gene. V shed 3 bases and J shed 4 bases, with 12 bases lying between them. DNA for the CDR3: TGTGCCAGCAGCTTGGGGGCACCCTCCTATGGCTACACCTTC. This codes for CASSLGAPSYGYTF.

The V call is TRBV29-1, the J call TRBJ1-1; D remains unclear. This CDR3 has 11 residues. Trimming pared 8 bases from V and 1 base from J, leaving 8 bases between. CDR1 is SQVTM, CDR2 ANQGSEA, per germline. In DNA, the CDR3 is TGCAGCTTGGGATGGAACACTGAAGCTTTCTTT. This sequence encodes CSLGWNTEAFF.

This clonotype was seen at least ten times. The V call is TRBV2, the J call TRBJ1-5; 7 bases fit TRBD1. The CDR3 runs to 15 residues. In germline, CDR1 is SNHLY, CDR2 FYNNEI. Trimming at V came to 8 bases and at J to 2 bases, leaving 9 bases not matched to a gene. CDR3 coding DNA: TGTGCCAGCCGCTGGACAGGCGATGGCAATCAGCCCCAGCATTTT. Translated, it gives CASRWTGDGNQPQHF.

The genes are TRBV7-9 and TRBJ1-3; D might be TRBD1 (6 bases). The CDR3 is made up of 19 amino acids. Germline V gives CDR1 SEHNR, CDR2 FQNEAQ (reference sequence). With 5 bases removed from V and 0 bases from J, the gap between germline ends came to 23 bases. This CDR3 is CASSRSPPGHGYSGNTIYF. The CDR3 DNA follows: TGTGCCAGCAGCCGGTCCCCCCCGGGACACGGTTACTCTGGAAACACCATATATTTT.

This clonotype was counted between two and nine times. The chain couples TRBV7-9 to TRBJ1-2, with D possibly being TRBD1 (6 bases). V gave up 3 bases and J gave up 1 base, with 15 bases separating them. The length of the CDR3 is 16 residues. The V gene's germline CDR1 is SEHNR and CDR2 FQNEAQ (reference sequence). The CDR3 sequence: CASSFEGQSYNYGYTF. Written as DNA, the CDR3 is TGTGCCAGCAGCTTTGAAGGACAGTCTTATAACTATGGCTACACCTTC.

The gene calls are TRBV5-6 and TRBJ2-7, with TRBD2 matching over 9 bases. Germline V gives CDR1 SGHDT, CDR2 YYEEEE. J lost 6 bases, V lost 8 bases, and 12 bases had no gene match. This CDR3 region has 14 residues. The CDR3 here is CASSIPGTSSEQYF. The CDR3 bases are TGTGCCAGTAGTATCCCTGGGACTAGCTCCGAGCAGTACTTC.

The chain links TRBV12-3 or TRBV12-4 to TRBJ1-2, with D possibly matching TRBD1 (5 bases). The CDR3 consists of 15 residues. Deletions cut 5 bases from V and 8 bases from J, with 21 bases between. The CDR3 region is CASSPPAGRAGGYTF. For the CDR3, the DNA is TGTGCCAGCAGTCCCCCGGCGGGCAGGGCCGGCGGCTACACCTTC.

The chain links TRBV2 to TRBJ1-6; weak D call: TRBD1 (5 bases). Deletions cut 8 bases from V and 6 bases from J, with 14 bases between. Per the germline V gene, CDR1 is SNHLY and CDR2 is FYNNEI. The length of the CDR3 is 14 residues. The CDR3: CASGRTSGNSPLHF. CDR3 sequence (DNA): TGTGCCAGCGGTCGGACATCGGGTAATTCACCCCTCCACTTT.

The V gene is TRBV19, the J gene TRBJ2-5; possible D gene TRBD2, 7 bases. The CDR3 sequence is 18 residues long. Trimming cost V 3 bases and J 2 bases, with 22 bases left between them. Per the germline V gene, CDR1 is LNHDA and CDR2 is SQIVND (reference sequence). Written as DNA, the CDR3 is TGTGCCAGTAGTATGTTGCGGGGGCCTCTATCTATTCAAGAGACCCAGTACTTC. Its translation is CASSMLRGPLSIQETQYF.

This clonotype was seen a handful of times. The rearrangement uses TRBV6-5 and TRBJ1-2; D unclear. Trimming removed 7 bases at V and 2 bases at J, with 14 bases between. The length of the CDR3 is 14 residues. The germline V gene has CDR1 MNHEY and CDR2 SVGAGI. The CDR3 bases are TGTGCCAGCACCAACTCGAGATCAAACTATGGCTACACCTTC. It translates to CASTNSRSNYGYTF.

This clonotype was seen only once. A much larger clonotype is one base distant, so this may be a read error. This chain links TRBV15 with TRBJ1-5; no clear D gene. The germline V gene encodes CDR1 LNHNV and CDR2 YYDKDF (reference sequence). V was cut by 3 bases and J by 0 bases, with 6 bases left in between. This CDR3 has 14 amino acids. The chain's CDR3 is CATSSPNSNQPQHF. CDR3 in DNA: TGTGCCACCAGCAGCCCAAATAGCAATCAGCCCCAGCATTTT.

V and J are TRBV7-2 and TRBJ2-6; D is ambiguous. Germline lookup yields CDR1 SGHTA and CDR2 FQGNSA. Trimming cost V 1 base and J 6 bases, with 4 bases left between them. This CDR3 has 13 residues. The CDR3 reads CASSLDLANVLTF. The CDR3 nucleotides read TGTGCCAGCAGCTTAGACTTGGCCAACGTCCTGACTTTC.

The V gene is TRBV24-1, the J gene TRBJ1-4; D might be TRBD1 (6 bases). This CDR3 contains 15 residues. V was shortened by 5 bases and J by 5 bases, with 14 bases between the two germline ends. Germline V CDR1 and CDR2: KGHDR, SFDVKD. The CDR3 loop is CATSGTTGQNEKLFF. In nucleotides, the CDR3 is TGTGCCACCAGTGGAACGACAGGTCAAAATGAAAAACTGTTTTTT.

In its sample, this clonotype was seen a few times. The gene calls are TRBV9 and TRBJ1-1; D gene unclear. This CDR3 spans 13 amino acids. CDR1 is SGDLS, CDR2 YYNGEE, per germline. Trimming removed 3 bases from V and 4 bases from J, with 10 bases in between. CDR3: CASSADPGTEAFF. CDR3 sequence (DNA): TGTGCCAGCAGCGCGGACCCGGGCACTGAAGCTTTCTTT. Looking up the rest from reference TRBV9 and TRBJ1-1 gives the full variable domain: DSGVTQTPKHLITATGQRVTLRCSPRSGDLSVYWYQQSLDQGLQFLIQYYNGEERAKGNILERFSAQQFPDLHSELNLSSLELGDSALYFCASSADPGTEAFFGQGTRLTVV.

The rearrangement uses TRBV7-9 and TRBJ2-1; 9 bases fit TRBD1. The germline gives CDR1 SEHNR, CDR2 FQNEAQ (reference sequence). CDR3 size: 17 residues. V was clipped by 4 bases and J by 6 bases; unmatched bases: 13. The CDR3 bases are TGTGCCAGCAGCTCCCACGTGGGAGGACAGGGGACCAATGAGCAGTTCTTC. It codes for CASSSHVGGQGTNEQFF.

This clonotype has more than one count but fewer than ten. The genes are TRBV20-1 and TRBJ1-3; D remains ambiguous. From germline, CDR1 is DFQATT and CDR2 SNEGSKA (reference sequence). The CDR3 length is 15 residues. Trimming stripped 4 bases from V and 0 bases from J, with 13 bases between. CDR3 sequence: CSAKNRWDSGNTIYF. The CDR3 DNA is TGCAGTGCTAAGAATCGGTGGGACTCTGGAAACACCATATATTTT.

The chain combines TRBV6-1 with TRBJ1-5; D perhaps matches TRBD1 (5 bases). V lost 6 bases to trimming and J lost 0 bases, with 12 bases between them. The CDR3 contains 15 residues. Germline lookup yields CDR1 MNHNS and CDR2 SASEGT. CDR3 loop: CASRGGVNSNQPQHF. The CDR3, as DNA: TGTGCCAGCAGGGGGGGAGTCAATAGCAATCAGCCCCAGCATTTT.

Regarding this clonotype: Being one base from a much bigger clone, this may be a read error. J is TRBJ2-7 and V is TRBV29-1; D is unresolved. The CDR3 covers 11 residues. V was trimmed by 4 bases and J by 4 bases, leaving 8 bases between them. CDR1 is SQVTM, CDR2 ANQGSEA, per germline. CDR3 sequence (DNA): TGCAGCGTTGGAGAGAGATACGAGCAGTACTTC. It specifies CSVGERYEQYF.

The gene calls are TRBV6-5 and TRBJ2-5; no definite D call. V was clipped by 4 bases and J by 1 base, with 13 bases between them. The CDR3 is 15 amino acids. Germline V lookup: CDR1 MNHEY, CDR2 SVGAGI. CDR3 nucleotide sequence: TGTGCCAGCAGTTCAGGCACTACTATCCAAGAGACCCAGTACTTC. Translation gives CASSSGTTIQETQYF.

The genes are TRBV11-3 and TRBJ2-5, with D unresolved. CDR1 and CDR2 from the germline V gene are SGHNT and YENEEA. Between the trimmed V and J ends, which lost 5 bases and 5 bases, there was a span of 12 bases. The CDR3 extends over 13 amino acids. CDR3 residues: CASSRTAYETQYF. The CDR3 DNA follows: TGTGCCAGCAGCAGGACCGCCTACGAGACCCAGTACTTC.

This clonotype was recorded many times. The chain carries TRBV15 and TRBJ1-2; D ambiguous. This CDR3 spans 15 amino acids. Germline V gene sequence: CDR1 LNHNV, CDR2 YYDKDF (reference sequence). The germline V and J ends were trimmed by 2 bases and 4 bases, with 14 bases remaining between them. In DNA form, the CDR3 reads TGTGCCACCAGCAGAAACCGGATGGCGATCTATGGCTACACCTTC. Its translation: CATSRNRMAIYGYTF.

This chain joins TRBV7-8 and TRBJ2-5; no definite D call. CDR1 and CDR2 (germline): SGHVS, FQNEAQ. V was pared by 6 bases and J by 11 bases, with 7 bases between. There are 9 residues in the CDR3. The CDR3 loop reads CASREGQYF. The DNA for the CDR3 is TGTGCCAGCAGGGAAGGACAGTACTTC.